Included here is one T cell receptor (beta chain) sequence, with context. The antigen is unknown. Time point noted: week 35, safety follow-up. Doses consisted of 300 ug of mutant IDH1 20-mer peptide each, paired with topical imiquimod. Assay used: immunoSEQ multiplex PCR; TCRdb lists only in-frame clones, some missing. The sample shows tens of thousands of clones, 85% to 90% of them seen only once. The entry originates in a study of a mutant IDH1 vaccine in newly diagnosed glioma. Turning to the study itself: The therapy given earlier, which was standard therapy, consisted of radiotherapy, temozolomide, or both, and most of the patients received both.

The clonotype comes from a man in his thirties or forties with glioma. This specimen consisted of PBMCs, obtained from a glioma patient whose treatment included an IDH1 peptide vaccine.

CDR3 in DNA: TGTGCCAGCAGCCTCCGGGCGGGGGGCGGTGTCGAGCAGTACTTC. This codes for CASSLRAGGGVEQYF. The J gene is TRBJ2-7, the V gene TRBV7-6, with TRBD2 matching 8 bases. V shed 5 bases and J 6 bases; nucleotides not matched to a gene: 12. Per germline, CDR1 SGHVS and CDR2 FNYEAQ. This CDR3 has 15 amino acids.